The present TCR beta chain was sequenced within a study of T cells in Graves' hyperthyroidism and ophthalmopathy. Study results and limitations: A 13 V-J model separated ophthalmopathy from stable hyperthyroidism. The model anticipated ophthalmopathy a median approximately 6.7 months pre-onset. Blood held most thyroid clonotypes expanded above 0.001 frequency.

At least ten counts were recorded for this clonotype. Its antigen is unknown. Orbital computed tomography and thyroid ultrasound, together with serum TRAb and thyroxine and clinical symptoms, were used for diagnoses. Germline lookup yields CDR1 SQVTM and CDR2 ANQGSEA. This CDR3 region has 11 residues. J gave up 6 bases and V 4 bases, and 2 bases lay outside the gene matches. From RNA transcripts, TCR beta CDR3 regions were amplified. During a first-round RT-PCR of the TCR CDR3, the HTBI primer set was used. MiXCR, run by TCRdb on the multiplex PCR reads, gives a single entry per CDR3 protein. The repertoire holds 550,000 to 700,000 distinct CDR3 sequences, with approximately 15% as singletons.

Input material: blood. V usage is TRBV29-1 and J usage is TRBJ1-2; 7 bases agree with TRBD1. This TCR derives from a woman aged 40 to 49 with Graves' ophthalmopathy. The DNA of the CDR3 is TGCAGCGTTGGGGACAGCGATGGCTACACCTTC. Translating gives CSVGDSDGYTF.